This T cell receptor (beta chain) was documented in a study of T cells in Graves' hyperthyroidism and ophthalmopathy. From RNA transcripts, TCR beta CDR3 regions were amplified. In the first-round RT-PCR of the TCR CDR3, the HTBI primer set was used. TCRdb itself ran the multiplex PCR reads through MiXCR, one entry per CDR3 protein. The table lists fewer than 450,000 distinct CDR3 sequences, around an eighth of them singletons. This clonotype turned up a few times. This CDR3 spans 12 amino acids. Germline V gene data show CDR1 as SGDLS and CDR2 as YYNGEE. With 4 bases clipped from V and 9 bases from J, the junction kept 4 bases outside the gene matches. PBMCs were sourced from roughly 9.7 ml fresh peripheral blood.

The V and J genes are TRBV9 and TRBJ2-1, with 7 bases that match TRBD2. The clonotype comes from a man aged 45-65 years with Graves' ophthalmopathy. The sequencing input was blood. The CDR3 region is CASSFSGVEQFF. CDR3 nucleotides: TGTGCCAGCAGCTTCAGCGGGGTTGAGCAGTTCTTC.